This T cell receptor beta chain was captured in a study of regulatory T cells in long-lasting Graves disease. Building of the TCR beta libraries involved iRepertoire HTBI primers and Arm-PCR of CDR3 regions. Each CDR3 protein gets one entry after TCRdb re-called the multiplex PCR reads with MiXCR. The sample yields around 400,000 distinct CDR3 sequences, approximately 22% seen once. The V end was cut by 3 bases, the J end by 5 bases, with 8 bases between. Germline assignment: CDR1 SEHNR and CDR2 FQNEAQ (reference sequence). The CDR3 spans 13 residues. The time point: persistent/refractory GD, antithyroid drugs over 5 years with positive TRAb. Isolated PBMC RNA provided the starting material for the TCR library.

The chain carries TRBV7-9 and TRBJ1-5; D gene uncertain. The TCR originated in a female donor with Graves disease. Sequencing was performed on peripheral blood mononuclear cells (PBMCs), taken when the disease was refractory, from a patient treated with antithyroid drugs. The CDR3 DNA reads as TGTGCCAGCAGCTTGGGGAGCTATCAGCCCCAGCATTTT. Amino acid sequence: CASSLGSYQPQHF. The whole variable domain, remainder taken from reference TRBV7-9 and TRBJ1-5, is DTGVSQNPRHKITKRGQNVTFRCDPISEHNRLYWYRQTLGQGPEFLTYFQNEAQLEKSRLLSDRFSAERPKGSFSTLEIQRTEQGDSAMYLCASSLGSYQPQHFGDGTRLSIL.